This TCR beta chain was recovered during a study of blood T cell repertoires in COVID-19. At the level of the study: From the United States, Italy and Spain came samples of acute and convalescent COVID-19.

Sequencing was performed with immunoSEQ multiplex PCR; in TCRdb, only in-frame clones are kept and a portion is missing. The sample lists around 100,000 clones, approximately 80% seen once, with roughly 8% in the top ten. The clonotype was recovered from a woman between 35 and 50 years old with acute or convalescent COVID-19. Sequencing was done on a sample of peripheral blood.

The CDR3 sequence is CASSVATALRGDTQYF. The CDR3 DNA is TGTGCCAGCAGCGTAGCTACAGCCCTTCGGGGGGATACGCAGTATTTT. The chain links TRBV9 to TRBJ2-3; maybe TRBD2 (6 bases). The germline CDR1 and CDR2 sequences are SGDLS and YYNGEE. Deletions cut 0 bases from V and 6 bases from J, with 17 bases between. CDR3 length equals 16 residues. Full variable domain (rest looked up from reference TRBV9 and TRBJ2-3): DSGVTQTPKHLITATGQRVTLRCSPRSGDLSVYWYQQSLDQGLQFLIQYYNGEERAKGNILERFSAQQFPDLHSELNLSSLELGDSALYFCASSVATALRGDTQYFGPGTRLTVL.